The 30 T cell receptor beta chains presented below share a single source sample, sequenced in a study of technical replicates of blood from several donors. Repertoires were generated with immunoSEQ multiplex PCR, while TCRdb's copy carries only in-frame clones and drops some. The repertoire has about 84,000 clones, 90% to 95% of them found once; the top ten carry 0.2% to 0.25%. The sample was T cells isolated from PBMCs. Receptors were obtained from a human donor in good health.

The rearrangement links TRBV11-2 to TRBJ2-5, with 9 bases lining up with TRBD2. CDR3 size: 17 residues. The ends lost 0 bases at V and 2 bases at J; junction bases unmatched: 7. Germline loops: CDR1 SGHAT, CDR2 FQNNGV. CDR3 region: CASSLDLPSGKQETQYF. The CDR3 DNA sequence: TGTGCCAGCAGCTTAGATCTTCCTAGCGGGAAACAAGAGACCCAGTACTTC.

The chain recombines TRBV6-1 with TRBJ1-3; 7 nucleotides align to TRBD1. Germline CDR1 is MNHNS and CDR2 is SASEGT. The J segment lost 3 bases and the V segment lost 4 bases, leaving 12 bases of the junction unmatched. The CDR3 is 17 residues long. CDR3 sequence reads: CASSAHRGSLIGNTIYF. The CDR3 DNA is TGTGCCAGCAGTGCCCACAGGGGTAGCTTGATTGGAAACACCATATATTTT.

J is TRBJ2-1 and V is TRBV5-4, with 10 bases lining up with TRBD2. V was pared by 3 bases and J by 9 bases, with 3 bases of the junction left unmatched. The CDR3 runs 13 residues. Looked up from germline, CDR1 is SGHNT and CDR2 is YYREEE (reference sequence). The CDR3 sequence: CASSSSGRSEQFF. For the CDR3, the DNA is TGTGCCAGCAGCTCTAGCGGGAGAAGTGAGCAGTTCTTC.

The chain recombines TRBV2 with TRBJ2-5; TRBD2 might be the D (5 bases). CDR3 length equals 11 residues. The germline V gene encodes CDR1 SNHLY and CDR2 FYNNEI. V lost 8 bases, J lost 3 bases, and 7 bases lay in between. CDR3 nucleotide sequence: TGTGCCAGCGGAGCGGAAGAGACCCAGTACTTC. Translation: CASGAEETQYF.

V gene TRBV5-4 combines with J gene TRBJ2-3; 13 nucleotides match TRBD2. The CDR3 runs 19 residues. V trimming: 4 bases; J trimming: 2 bases; junction bases outside the gene matches: 13. Germline loops: CDR1 SGHNT, CDR2 YYREEE (reference sequence). CDR3 residues: CASSKTSGRAIWNTDTQYF. In DNA, the CDR3 is TGTGCCAGCAGCAAAACTAGCGGGAGGGCCATTTGGAACACAGATACGCAGTATTTT.

This sequence joins TRBV10-1 and TRBJ2-2; D ambiguous. Trimming removed 3 bases from V and 3 bases from J, with 11 bases in between. The V gene's germline CDR1 is WNHNN and CDR2 SYGVQD (reference sequence). This CDR3 has 15 amino acids. CDR3 loop: CASSDLLGDTGELFF. The CDR3 DNA sequence: TGCGCCAGCAGTGATTTGCTAGGAGACACCGGGGAGCTGTTTTTT.

V and J are TRBV6-1 and TRBJ2-7; 9 nucleotides line up with TRBD1. J gave up 5 bases and V 8 bases, and 7 bases lay outside the gene matches. The CDR3 length is 13 residues. The germline gives CDR1 MNHNS, CDR2 SASEGT. Written as DNA, the CDR3 is TGTGCCAGCGGCCGGGACAGGGAAGACGAGCAGTACTTC. Translated: CASGRDREDEQYF.

This clone was picked up one time. The CDR3 is CASSVQMNTEAFF. The CDR3 DNA reads as TGTGCCAGCAGCGTACAGATGAACACTGAAGCTTTCTTT. V usage is TRBV9 and J usage is TRBJ1-1; no clear D. The germline gives CDR1 SGDLS, CDR2 YYNGEE. V was shortened by 1 base and J by 0 bases, with 4 bases between the two germline ends. The CDR3 has 13 residues.

This clone was found once. The chain employs TRBV7-8 and TRBJ2-5, with 9 bases identical to TRBD2. This CDR3 is built from 16 residues. The trim removed 5 bases at V and 0 bases at J, leaving 7 bases unmatched. From germline, CDR1 is SGHVS and CDR2 FQNEAQ. This CDR3 is CASSPHSSGNQETQYF. The CDR3 DNA reads TGTGCCAGCAGCCCCCACTCTAGCGGGAACCAAGAGACCCAGTACTTC.

CDR3 nucleotide sequence: TGCGCCAGCAGCTTGCGCGATCTTAATGAAAAACTGTTTTTT. This gives the protein CASSLRDLNEKLFF. The rearrangement joins TRBV5-1 to TRBJ1-4; D uncertain. The CDR3 loop spans 14 amino acids. CDR1 is SGHRS, CDR2 YFSETQ, per germline. Trimming took off 1 base at V and 4 bases at J, with 8 bases between the two ends.

The rearrangement joins TRBV5-1 to TRBJ2-3; TRBD2 aligns across 8 bases. The CDR3 has 15 residues. With V trimmed by 1 base and J by 4 bases, 5 bases remained unmatched. Germline CDR1 and CDR2: SGHRS and YFSETQ. The CDR3 DNA follows: TGCGCCAGCAGCTTGTCGGGAGGGCTAGCAGATACGCAGTATTTT. Protein: CASSLSGGLADTQYF.

V gene TRBV11-2 combines with J gene TRBJ1-2; the D gene is possibly TRBD1 (6 bases). Between the trimmed V and J ends, which lost 3 bases and 1 base, there was a span of 12 bases. The CDR3 is 15 amino acids. In germline, CDR1 is SGHAT, CDR2 FQNNGV. Here the CDR3 reads CASSFGGRNNYGYTF. For the CDR3, the DNA is TGTGCCAGCAGCTTCGGGGGGCGAAATAACTATGGCTACACCTTC.

The J gene is TRBJ2-7, the V gene TRBV6-1; TRBD2 matches 10 bases. The CDR3 runs 15 residues. V dropped 2 bases and J dropped 6; count of bases not matched to a gene: 7. Germline values: CDR1 MNHNS, CDR2 SASEGT. The CDR3 DNA reads as TGTGCCAGCAGTGAAATCAGCGGGGGGGCCCCCGAGCAGTACTTC. This encodes CASSEISGGAPEQYF.

The chain couples TRBV5-4 to TRBJ2-3, with 10 bases matching TRBD2. CDR3 length: 15 amino acids. In germline, CDR1 is SGHNT, CDR2 YYREEE (reference sequence). With V trimmed by 5 bases and J by 5 bases, 8 bases remained unmatched. CDR3 in amino acids: CASSPSGGEIDTQYF. The CDR3 nucleotides read TGTGCCAGCAGTCCCAGCGGGGGGGAAATAGATACGCAGTATTTT.

The rearrangement joins TRBV6-5 to TRBJ2-3, with D unclear. The CDR3 runs 12 residues. Germline CDR1 and CDR2: MNHEY and SVGAGI. Trimming took 5 bases from V and 6 from J, leaving 9 bases between them. The DNA for the CDR3 is TGTGCCAGCAGTACAAACCGCGATACGCAGTATTTT. Protein product: CASSTNRDTQYF.

The V call is TRBV19, the J call TRBJ2-7; 9 bases match TRBD1. Germline V lookup: CDR1 LNHDA, CDR2 SQIVND (reference sequence). The CDR3 runs 14 residues. The V segment lost 3 bases and the J segment 3 bases; nucleotides outside the gene matches: 3. CDR3 protein: CASSMGTGNYEQYF. In DNA, the CDR3 is TGTGCCAGTAGTATGGGGACAGGGAACTACGAGCAGTACTTC.

J is TRBJ2-1 and V is TRBV7-9, with 7 bases fitting TRBD2. The CDR3 contains 14 residues. Germline CDR1 reads SEHNR; CDR2 reads FQNEAQ (reference sequence). V lost 6 bases, J lost 2 bases, and 4 bases stayed unmatched. CDR3 amino acids: CASSGGVTYNEQFF. In DNA, the CDR3 is TGTGCCAGCAGTGGGGGGGTCACCTACAATGAGCAGTTCTTC.

This clone was seen a handful of times. The chain has TRBV5-1 and TRBJ2-5; D perhaps matches TRBD2 (5 bases). V lost 4 bases, J lost 0 bases, and 7 bases lay in between. The CDR3 is 13 residues long. Per the germline V gene, CDR1 is SGHRS and CDR2 is YFSETQ. CDR3 amino acids: CASSRENQETQYF. The CDR3 DNA follows: TGCGCCAGCAGCAGGGAGAACCAAGAGACCCAGTACTTC.

The J gene is TRBJ1-5, the V gene TRBV27; 7 positions agree with TRBD1. The CDR3 runs 17 residues. Unmatched junction bases numbered 14, after V lost 6 bases and J lost 3 bases. Germline CDR1 is MNHEY and CDR2 is SMNVEV (reference sequence). CDR3 amino acids: CASRLRAGTEINQPQHF. Here the CDR3 DNA reads TGTGCCAGCAGGTTAAGGGCCGGGACAGAGATCAATCAGCCCCAGCATTTT.

In its sample, this clone was seen a few times. V gene TRBV30 combines with J gene TRBJ1-1, with D hard to call. CDR1 and CDR2 (germline): GTSNPN, SVGIG (reference sequence). The V and J ends lost 3 bases and 5 bases respectively, with 13 bases between them. The CDR3 contains 13 residues. Here the CDR3 DNA reads TGTGCCTGGAGGGCACCTGCGGGGACTGAAGCTTTCTTT. It translates to CAWRAPAGTEAFF.

This chain links TRBV6-5 with TRBJ2-1, with unresolved D. V lost 6 bases to trimming and J lost 5 bases, with 11 bases between them. The CDR3 sequence is 13 residues long. The germline V gene encodes CDR1 MNHEY and CDR2 SVGAGI. This CDR3 is CASSPLGDNEQFF. The CDR3 nucleotides read TGTGCCAGCAGCCCCCTCGGTGACAATGAGCAGTTCTTC.

In this sample, this clone turned up a few times. The rearrangement uses TRBV7-9 and TRBJ1-4, with D possibly TRBD1 on 6 matching bases. The V and J ends lost 1 base and 6 bases respectively, with 9 bases between them. Germline lookup yields CDR1 SEHNR and CDR2 FQNEAQ (reference sequence). The CDR3 has 14 residues. CDR3 sequence (DNA): TGTGCCAGCAGCTTAGGGACAGCGGATGAAAAACTGTTTTTT. Translated, it gives CASSLGTADEKLFF.

This clone was counted a single time. The CDR3 DNA is TGTGCCAGCAGCAAAGTATCAAGGCTAGCGGGAGGGACAAGCACAGATACGCAGTATTTT. Translation gives CASSKVSRLAGGTSTDTQYF. The chain employs TRBV21-1 and TRBJ2-3; TRBD2 is taken as the D call from the table, unchecked against the DNA. TRBV21-1 is tagged as a pseudogene. CDR3 length: 20 amino acids.

V and J are TRBV4-1 and TRBJ2-5; 10 bases match TRBD2. J lost 3 bases, V lost 4 bases, and 2 bases had no gene match. Germline CDR1 is MGHRA and CDR2 is YSYEKL. The CDR3 totals 14 residues. The CDR3 DNA sequence: TGCGCCAGCAGCCCGGGACTAGCGAAAGAGACCCAGTACTTC. It is translated as CASSPGLAKETQYF.

The gene calls are TRBV10-1 and TRBJ2-5, with TRBD2 matching 9 bases. Germline V lookup: CDR1 WNHNN, CDR2 SYGVQD (reference sequence). The CDR3 contains 12 residues. V shed 4 bases and J 11 bases; nucleotides not matched to a gene: 5. CDR3 sequence: CASSGSSGKQYF. CDR3 nucleotide sequence: TGCGCCAGCAGTGGATCTAGCGGGAAGCAGTACTTC.

The chain uses TRBV27 and TRBJ2-1; 8 nucleotides match TRBD1. V dropped 6 bases and J dropped 3; count of bases not matched to a gene: 4. Germline CDR1 and CDR2: MNHEY and SMNVEV (reference sequence). The CDR3 length is 14 residues. The CDR3 protein is CASRGQANYNEQFF. As DNA, the CDR3 is TGTGCCAGCAGGGGACAGGCGAACTACAATGAGCAGTTCTTC.

This clone has a single count. The V call is TRBV19, the J call TRBJ1-4; 9 bases fit TRBD1. Germline CDR1 and CDR2: LNHDA and SQIVND (reference sequence). J lost 8 bases, V lost 3 bases, and 7 bases had no gene match. The CDR3 extends over 15 amino acids. The CDR3: CASSMGQGGLEKLFF. CDR3 coding DNA: TGTGCCAGTAGTATGGGACAGGGAGGACTGGAAAAACTGTTTTTT.

The J gene is TRBJ1-2, the V gene TRBV5-1; 7 positions match TRBD1. Germline values: CDR1 SGHRS, CDR2 YFSETQ. V lost 0 bases to trimming and J lost 6 bases; unmatched junction nucleotides: 11. This CDR3 region has 16 residues. The CDR3 loop reads CASSLDGITGVDGYTF. CDR3 DNA: TGCGCCAGCAGCTTGGATGGAATTACAGGGGTGGATGGCTACACCTTC.

CDR3 residues: CASSLELAPGEQYF. The CDR3 DNA reads as TGTGCCAGCAGCTTGGAGTTGGCTCCGGGCGAGCAGTACTTC. The chain links TRBV5-4 to TRBJ2-7; D is unresolved. This CDR3 region has 14 residues. Germline-derived CDR1 and CDR2 are SGHNT and YYREEE (reference sequence). With 0 bases removed from V and 6 bases from J, the gap between germline ends came to 13 bases.

The rearrangement joins TRBV7-9 to TRBJ2-6; 9 bases match TRBD1. The CDR3 is 18 amino acids. The germline gives CDR1 SEHNR, CDR2 FQNEAQ (reference sequence). V dropped 4 bases and J dropped 2; count of bases not matched to a gene: 9. CDR3 nucleotide sequence: TGTGCCAGCAGCTCTGGGACAGGGCTGGGAACTGGGGCCAACGTCCTGACTTTC. Its translation: CASSSGTGLGTGANVLTF.